This T cell receptor beta chain stems from a study of cytomegalovirus exposure and HLA in healthy donors. About the study: There were 85 million or so unique TCRs (from HLA-typed donors) in an early data release.

Points on this clone: What it recognizes is unknown.

The V gene's germline CDR1 is MDHEN and CDR2 SYDVKM. The CDR3 runs to 14 residues. The V and J ends lost 2 bases and 5 bases respectively, with 13 bases between them. 60 Vbeta and 13 Jbeta primers were used in PCR. The authors' processing: A follow-up analysis tallied 70 million to 80 million unique TCR beta chains, roughly 11 million shared. Clones were read by immunoSEQ multiplex PCR, and TCRdb kept only the in-frame ones, dropping some. The V and J calls and clone size were taken over from that table, and D and trimming were inferred from the DNA. There are some 120,000 clones in the sample; 60% to 70% occur only once, and around 9.7% lies in the top ten. Findings of the study overall: Equally common other TCR beta chains were less clonally expanded than HLA-associated ones, a later analysis found. Most CMV-associated TCR beta chains appeared HLA-restricted in a later analysis.

The source material was PBMCs. The chain has TRBV28 and TRBJ2-7; D possibly corresponds to TRBD2 (7 bases). The clonotype originates from a woman in her 40s in good health and CMV-seropositive. CDR3 sequence (DNA): TGTGCCAGCAGTTTAGGTGGGGGGGCCGACGAGCAGTACTTC. It is translated as CASSLGGGADEQYF.